Listed below are T cell receptor beta chains from one sample, sequenced in a study of blood T cell repertoires in COVID-19. Repertoires were generated with immunoSEQ multiplex PCR, while TCRdb's copy carries only in-frame clones and drops some. The sample has 340,000 or so clones, approximately 86% seen once. Specimen: PBMCs or T cells enriched from blood (not recorded which). The source is a woman in her thirties or forties with acute COVID-19. Each CDR3 is given with its conserved first and last residue. A D gene is named only where the DNA matches it firmly. The size field is filled for only some rows; it gives once, few, many or a size class.

v_gene: TRBV7-3
d_gene: NA
j_gene: TRBJ1-1
abundance: many
CDR3aa: CASSPRAENTEAFF
CDR3nt: TGTGCCAGCAGCCCCCGCGCGGAGAACACTGAAGCTTTCTTT

v_gene: TRBV9
d_gene: TRBD2
j_gene: TRBJ2-1
abundance: NA
CDR3aa: CASSGLAGGAHNEQFF
CDR3nt: TGTGCCAGCAGCGGTTTAGCGGGGGGGGCACACAATGAGCAGTTCTTC

v_gene: TRBV11-3
d_gene: NA
j_gene: TRBJ1-5
abundance: NA
CDR3aa: CASSLDLSGRARQPQHF
CDR3nt: TGTGCCAGCAGCTTAGATCTCTCGGGCAGGGCGCGGCAGCCCCAGCATTTT

v_gene: TRBV14
d_gene: TRBD1
j_gene: TRBJ2-7
abundance: NA
CDR3aa: CASSQVTGAIYEQYF
CDR3nt: TGTGCCAGCAGCCAAGTTACAGGGGCCATCTACGAGCAGTACTTC

v_gene: TRBV7-2
d_gene: NA
j_gene: TRBJ1-5
abundance: NA
CDR3aa: CASSLLAGGNQPQHF
CDR3nt: TGTGCCAGCAGCTTATTAGCCGGTGGCAATCAGCCCCAGCATTTT

v_gene: TRBV2
d_gene: TRBD1
j_gene: TRBJ1-1
abundance: NA
CDR3aa: CASSRTGMMNTEAFF
CDR3nt: TGTGCCAGCAGTCGGACAGGTATGATGAACACTGAAGCTTTCTTT

v_gene: TRBV10-3
d_gene: NA
j_gene: TRBJ2-5
abundance: NA
CDR3aa: CAISPKPTSSETQYF
CDR3nt: TGTGCCATCAGCCCTAAACCTACTAGTTCTGAGACCCAGTACTTC

v_gene: TRBV6-4
d_gene: NA
j_gene: TRBJ1-5
abundance: NA
CDR3aa: CASNQGRNQPQHF
CDR3nt: TGTGCCAGCAACCAGGGGAGAAATCAGCCCCAGCATTTT

v_gene: TRBV5-8
d_gene: TRBD2
j_gene: TRBJ2-3
abundance: NA
CDR3aa: CASSLDGTRRSDTQYF
CDR3nt: TGTGCCAGCAGCTTAGACGGGACTAGAAGATCAGATACGCAGTATTTT

v_gene: TRBV12-3/TRBV12-4
d_gene: NA
j_gene: TRBJ1-1
abundance: once
CDR3aa: CASTITGGMEAFF
CDR3nt: TGTGCCAGCACCATCACCGGGGGAATGGAAGCTTTCTTT

v_gene: TRBV11-2
d_gene: NA
j_gene: TRBJ1-5
abundance: NA
CDR3aa: CASSLSVTNQPQHF
CDR3nt: TGTGCCAGCAGCTTATCCGTAACAAATCAGCCCCAGCATTTT

v_gene: TRBV5-8
d_gene: TRBD2
j_gene: TRBJ2-3
abundance: NA
CDR3aa: CASSWGGTRRDTQYF
CDR3nt: TGTGCCAGCAGCTGGGGGGGGACTAGGCGCGATACGCAGTATTTT

v_gene: TRBV5-6
d_gene: TRBD1
j_gene: TRBJ2-7
abundance: NA
CDR3aa: CASRRTGSEQYF
CDR3nt: TGTGCCAGCAGACGGACAGGGAGCGAGCAGTACTTC